This T cell receptor (beta chain) stems from a study of neurological immune-mediated disorders. J was trimmed by 4 bases and V by 5 bases; bases with no gene match: 6. The CDR3 consists of 15 residues. In germline, CDR1 is MDHEN, CDR2 SYDVKM. As for the cDNA, it was generated by 5'RACE with 10-nucleotide random UMIs. TCRdb reprocessed the 5' RACE reads with MiXCR, giving one entry per CDR3 protein. This table holds tens of thousands of distinct CDR3 sequences, 10% to 13% found once. This clonotype was observed at least ten times. Its antigen is not known. Notes on the study in general: Multiple sclerosis was found to have the least TCR clonal expansion, below healthy controls, and HTLV-1-associated myelopathy the most.

The chain carries TRBV28 and TRBJ1-3; 9 bases are shared with TRBD1. The origin of this receptor is a man aged 40-49 years in good health. The sample comprised PBMCs. CDR3 DNA: TGTGCCAGCAGTCTTACCGGGACAGGGGGAAACACCATATATTTT. Translation gives CASSLTGTGGNTIYF.